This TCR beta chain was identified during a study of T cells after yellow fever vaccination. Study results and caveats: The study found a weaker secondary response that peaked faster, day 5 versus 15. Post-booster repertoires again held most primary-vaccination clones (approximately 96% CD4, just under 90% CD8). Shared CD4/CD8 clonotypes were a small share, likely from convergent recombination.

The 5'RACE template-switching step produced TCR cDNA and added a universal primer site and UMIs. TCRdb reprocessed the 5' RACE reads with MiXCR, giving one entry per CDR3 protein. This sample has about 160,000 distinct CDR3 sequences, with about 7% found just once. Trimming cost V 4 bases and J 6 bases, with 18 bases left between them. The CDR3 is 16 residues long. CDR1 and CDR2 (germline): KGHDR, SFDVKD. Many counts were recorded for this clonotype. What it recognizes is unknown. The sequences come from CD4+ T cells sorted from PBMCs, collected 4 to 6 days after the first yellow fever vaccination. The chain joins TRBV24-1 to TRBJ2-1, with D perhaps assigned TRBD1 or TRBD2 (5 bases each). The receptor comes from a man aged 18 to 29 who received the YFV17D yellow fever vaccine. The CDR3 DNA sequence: TGTGCCACCAGTGACCCGGGACGGAGAGAATCCAATGAGCAGTTCTTC. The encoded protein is CATSDPGRRESNEQFF.